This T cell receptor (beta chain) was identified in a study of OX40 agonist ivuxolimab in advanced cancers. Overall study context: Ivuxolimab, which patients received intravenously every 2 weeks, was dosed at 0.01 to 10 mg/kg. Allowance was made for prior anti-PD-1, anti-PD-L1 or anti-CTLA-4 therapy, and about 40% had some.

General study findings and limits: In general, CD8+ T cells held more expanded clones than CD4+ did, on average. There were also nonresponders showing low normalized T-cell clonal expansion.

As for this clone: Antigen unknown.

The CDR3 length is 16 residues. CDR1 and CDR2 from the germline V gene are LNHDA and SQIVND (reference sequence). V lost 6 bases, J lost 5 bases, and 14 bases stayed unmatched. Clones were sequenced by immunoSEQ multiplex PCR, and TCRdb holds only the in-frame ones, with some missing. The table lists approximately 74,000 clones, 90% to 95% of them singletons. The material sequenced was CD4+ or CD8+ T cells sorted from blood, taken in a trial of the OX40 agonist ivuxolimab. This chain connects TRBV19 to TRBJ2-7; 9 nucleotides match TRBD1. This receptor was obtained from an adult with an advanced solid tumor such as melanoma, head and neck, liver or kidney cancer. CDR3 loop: CASRLGTGYLIDEQYF. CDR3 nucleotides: TGTGCCAGTAGACTCGGGACAGGGTATCTGATCGACGAGCAGTACTTC.